This T cell receptor (beta chain) comes out of a study of OX40 agonist ivuxolimab in advanced cancers. At the level of the study: Those treated in dose escalation had hepatocellular carcinoma, melanoma, renal cell cancer or head and neck cancer. Study conclusions and caveats: Also showing low normalized T-cell clonal expansion were some of the nonresponders. On average, CD8+ T cells showed a greater number of expanded clones than CD4+.

Generated by immunoSEQ multiplex PCR, the TCRdb table keeps only in-frame clones and is missing some. The sample has roughly 76,000 clones, 85% seen once. With regard to this clone: Its antigen is unidentified.

There are 16 residues in the CDR3. Germline trimming cut 0 bases from V and 3 bases from J; bases unmatched to any gene: 4. The germline V gene encodes CDR1 KGHSH and CDR2 LQKENI. The TCR originated in an adult with an advanced solid tumor such as melanoma, head and neck, liver or kidney cancer. The V gene is TRBV18, the J gene TRBJ2-3, with 9 bases aligning to TRBD2. Sequencing used CD4+ or CD8+ T cells sorted from blood, obtained in a trial of the OX40 agonist ivuxolimab. CDR3 nucleotide sequence: TGTGCCAGCTCACCACCGATAGCGGGGGAGACAGATACGCAGTATTTT. It yields the protein CASSPPIAGETDTQYF.